This is a list of T cell receptor beta chains from one sample in a study of T-cell reconstitution after alpha-beta-depleted transplantation in children. From the PCR reads, TCRdb called clonotypes with MiXCR, one entry per CDR3 protein. The table records 45,000 to 55,000 distinct CDR3 sequences, 5.8% of them present only once. This specimen consisted of PBMCs, mostly from graft donor cells, obtained 60 days after TCRalphabeta/CD19-depleted stem cell transplant. The origin of the receptors is a female patient aged 2-10 years who had a stem cell transplant for aplastic anemia, so the T cells may come from the graft donor. Each CDR3 is given with its conserved first and last residue. A D gene is named only where the DNA matches it firmly. Size is omitted from some rows. Given values are once, few, many or a class for expanded clones.

CDR3nt: TGTGCCAGCAGCCCCCCCGGACTAGCGGGGCCACAGGGGGAGCAGTACTTC
CDR3aa: CASSPPGLAGPQGEQYF
j_gene: TRBJ2-7
v_gene: TRBV6-6
d_gene: TRBD2
abundance: many

CDR3nt: TGTGCCAGCAGCTTAGACGGGACAGCTAACAATCAGCCCCAGCATTTT
CDR3aa: CASSLDGTANNQPQHF
j_gene: TRBJ1-5
v_gene: TRBV7-6
d_gene: TRBD1
abundance: many

CDR3nt: TGTGCCACCAGCCTTGGGTCGACAGATACGCAGTATTTT
CDR3aa: CATSLGSTDTQYF
j_gene: TRBJ2-3
v_gene: TRBV15
d_gene: -
abundance: medium-sized

CDR3nt: TGTGCCAGCAGCTTTACAGGGGGTGCCACCGGGGAGCTGTTTTTT
CDR3aa: CASSFTGGATGELFF
j_gene: TRBJ2-2
v_gene: TRBV7-9
d_gene: TRBD1
abundance: many

CDR3nt: TGTGCCAGCAGCCAAATGGACAATCAGCCCCAGCATTTT
CDR3aa: CASSQMDNQPQHF
j_gene: TRBJ1-5
v_gene: TRBV3-1
d_gene: -
abundance: many

CDR3nt: TGTGCCACCAGCAGAGCCTCCGGGGGGAATGAGCAGTTCTTC
CDR3aa: CATSRASGGNEQFF
j_gene: TRBJ2-1
v_gene: TRBV15
d_gene: TRBD2
abundance: many

CDR3nt: TGTGCCAGCAGCTCCTCCGGGCTGGCGGGGGCTGAGCAGTTCTTC
CDR3aa: CASSSSGLAGAEQFF
j_gene: TRBJ2-1
v_gene: TRBV7-3
d_gene: -
abundance: many

CDR3nt: TGTGCCAGCAGTTCAACTAGCGGGGGGGGGTACGAGCAGTACTTC
CDR3aa: CASSSTSGGGYEQYF
j_gene: TRBJ2-7
v_gene: TRBV28
d_gene: TRBD2
abundance: many

CDR3nt: TGTGCCAGCAGTTACGGGACAGGGGGCTATGGCTACACCTTC
CDR3aa: CASSYGTGGYGYTF
j_gene: TRBJ1-2
v_gene: TRBV6-6
d_gene: TRBD1
abundance: many

CDR3nt: TGTGCCAGCAGAGGGATCAGGGACCCCAAAAACATTCAGTACTTC
CDR3aa: CASRGIRDPKNIQYF
j_gene: TRBJ2-4
v_gene: TRBV12-3/TRBV12-4
d_gene: -
abundance: many

CDR3nt: TGTGCCAGCAGTCCCCGGACAGGGGGACAGCCCCAGCATTTT
CDR3aa: CASSPRTGGQPQHF
j_gene: TRBJ1-5
v_gene: TRBV6-5
d_gene: TRBD1
abundance: many

CDR3nt: TGTGCCAGCAGAACGCTTACGGGGGGCGCCTACGAGCAGTACTTC
CDR3aa: CASRTLTGGAYEQYF
j_gene: TRBJ2-7
v_gene: TRBV28
d_gene: -
abundance: -

CDR3nt: TGTGCCAGCAGCGTAAGTGGGACAGGTCCTGGCTACACCTTC
CDR3aa: CASSVSGTGPGYTF
j_gene: TRBJ1-2
v_gene: TRBV9
d_gene: TRBD1
abundance: many

CDR3nt: TGTGCCAGCTCACCGCACCTAGCGGCTTCCTACAATGAGCAGTTCTTC
CDR3aa: CASSPHLAASYNEQFF
j_gene: TRBJ2-1
v_gene: TRBV18
d_gene: TRBD2
abundance: -

CDR3nt: TGCAGTGCGGCTAGCGCTACGCAGTATTTT
CDR3aa: CSAASATQYF
j_gene: TRBJ2-3
v_gene: TRBV20-1
d_gene: -
abundance: many

CDR3nt: TGCAGTGCTTATCAGGGCGGAGAGCAGTACTTC
CDR3aa: CSAYQGGEQYF
j_gene: TRBJ2-7
v_gene: TRBV20-1
d_gene: -
abundance: many

CDR3nt: TGTGCCAGCAGTTTTTACAGGGCAGCCAAAAACATTCAGTACTTC
CDR3aa: CASSFYRAAKNIQYF
j_gene: TRBJ2-4
v_gene: TRBV12-3/TRBV12-4
d_gene: -
abundance: many

CDR3nt: TGTGCCAGCAGCTTACTTCCCACAGGGAAAAACAATGAGCAGTTCTTC
CDR3aa: CASSLLPTGKNNEQFF
j_gene: TRBJ2-1
v_gene: TRBV7-9
d_gene: -
abundance: many

CDR3nt: TGCGCCAGCAGTAGGGGGGGTGGCGATGAGCAGTTCTTC
CDR3aa: CASSRGGGDEQFF
j_gene: TRBJ2-1
v_gene: TRBV5-1
d_gene: -
abundance: many

CDR3nt: TGTGCCAGCAGCCAAGTTGGGGGTATGGATGAGACCCAGTACTTC
CDR3aa: CASSQVGGMDETQYF
j_gene: TRBJ2-5
v_gene: TRBV3-1
d_gene: -
abundance: many

CDR3nt: TGCGCCAGCAGAGCTAGCGGGAGCTCCTACAATGAGCAGTTCTTC
CDR3aa: CASRASGSSYNEQFF
j_gene: TRBJ2-1
v_gene: TRBV5-1
d_gene: TRBD2
abundance: many

CDR3nt: TGCGCCAGCAGCTTGGACAGCGTCTACAATGAGCAGTTCTTC
CDR3aa: CASSLDSVYNEQFF
j_gene: TRBJ2-1
v_gene: TRBV5-1
d_gene: -
abundance: -

CDR3nt: TGTGCCAGCAGTTATGACAGGGGAAGAGGAGCTGAAGCTTTCTTT
CDR3aa: CASSYDRGRGAEAFF
j_gene: TRBJ1-1
v_gene: TRBV6-2/TRBV6-3
d_gene: TRBD1
abundance: many

CDR3nt: TGTGCCATCAAGGCGGAGCCCACAGATACGCAGTATTTT
CDR3aa: CAIKAEPTDTQYF
j_gene: TRBJ2-3
v_gene: TRBV10-3
d_gene: -
abundance: many

CDR3nt: TGTGCCAGCAGCTTTATCCGTGGGGGCAATGAGCAGTTCTTC
CDR3aa: CASSFIRGGNEQFF
j_gene: TRBJ2-1
v_gene: TRBV7-9
d_gene: -
abundance: many

CDR3nt: TGTGCCAGCGGCGCCACTAGCGGACTCACAGATACGCAGTATTTT
CDR3aa: CASGATSGLTDTQYF
j_gene: TRBJ2-3
v_gene: TRBV12-3/TRBV12-4
d_gene: TRBD2
abundance: many

CDR3nt: TGTGCCAGCAGCCGAATCGGGAGCAGAGAAGCTTTCTTT
CDR3aa: CASSRIGSREAFF
j_gene: TRBJ1-1
v_gene: TRBV13
d_gene: -
abundance: -

CDR3nt: TGTGCCAGCAGTGAACTTGGACGGTTTAATGAGCAGTTCTTC
CDR3aa: CASSELGRFNEQFF
j_gene: TRBJ2-1
v_gene: TRBV25-1
d_gene: -
abundance: many

CDR3nt: TGTGCCAGCAGTGAGGGGGAGAGTTACAACGAGCAGTACTTC
CDR3aa: CASSEGESYNEQYF
j_gene: TRBJ2-7
v_gene: TRBV2
d_gene: -
abundance: few

CDR3nt: TGCGCCAGCAGCTCGGACAAAGATACGCAGTATTTT
CDR3aa: CASSSDKDTQYF
j_gene: TRBJ2-3
v_gene: TRBV5-1
d_gene: -
abundance: many

CDR3nt: TGTGCCACCAGTGACCACAGGGACACCGGGGAGCTGTTTTTT
CDR3aa: CATSDHRDTGELFF
j_gene: TRBJ2-2
v_gene: TRBV24-1
d_gene: -
abundance: many

CDR3nt: TGTGCCAGCAGTTGGTTAAGAGGCGAATCCGGAGTTAAATCACCCCTCCACTTT
CDR3aa: CASSWLRGESGVKSPLHF
j_gene: TRBJ1-6
v_gene: TRBV28
d_gene: -
abundance: few